The table lists the clone carrying this TCR beta chain with many counts. Its matching antigen is unknown. This specimen comes from a study of T cells in Graves' hyperthyroidism and ophthalmopathy. Findings of the study overall: In simple terms, a model built on 13 V-J features told ophthalmopathy apart from stable hyperthyroidism.

RNA transcripts gave rise to amplified TCR beta CDR3 regions. HTBI primers were employed in a first-round RT-PCR of the TCR CDR3. Via MiXCR, TCRdb re-called the multiplex PCR reads, giving one row per CDR3 protein. The data hold around 260,000 distinct CDR3 sequences, with less than 30% observed a single time. Per the germline V gene, CDR1 is SGHRS and CDR2 is YFSETQ. The CDR3 sequence is 17 residues long. J lost 4 bases, V lost 3 bases, and 8 bases had no gene match. Diagnostic decisions used clinical symptoms, serum thyroxine and TRAb, thyroid ultrasound and orbital computed tomography. Source material for PBMCs was less than 12 ml fresh peripheral blood.

The origin of this receptor is a man in his forties with Graves' hyperthyroidism that later progressed to Graves' ophthalmopathy. This sequence joins TRBV5-1 and TRBJ1-3, with 12 positions matching TRBD1. Sequencing was done on a sample of blood. The CDR3 bases are TGCGCCAGCAGCTCAACCGGGACAGGGGGCGTAGGAAACACCATATATTTT. Protein: CASSSTGTGGVGNTIYF.